These T cell receptor beta chains were read from a single sample in a study of tumor and adjacent non-tumor tissue in lung cancer. TCRdb reanalysed the multiplex PCR reads using MiXCR and keeps one entry per CDR3 protein. The repertoire holds 70,000 to 95,000 distinct CDR3 sequences, 76% seen once, with 30% to 50% in the top ten. The source material was distant non-tumor lung tissue. Receptor source: a man between 65 and 79 years old with non-small cell lung cancer. Both conserved end residues are trimmed from each CDR3. D genes are given only for firm matches.

CDR3aa: ASSLDQGATCGQY
v_gene: TRBV11-2
d_gene: TRBD1
j_gene: TRBJ2-7
len: 13

CDR3aa: ASSPIEREPGDTQY
v_gene: TRBV5-4
d_gene: TRBD2
j_gene: TRBJ2-3
len: 14

CDR3aa: SAKPYLQAGQDTQH
v_gene: TRBV29-1
d_gene: .
j_gene: TRBJ2-5
len: 14

CDR3aa: ASSPGQGMWDEQF
v_gene: TRBV12-3/TRBV12-4
d_gene: TRBD1
j_gene: TRBJ2-1
len: 13

CDR3aa: ASSAPGQGLGYT
v_gene: TRBV11-3
d_gene: TRBD1
j_gene: TRBJ1-2
len: 12

CDR3aa: SSRLGNTIY
v_gene: TRBV20-1
d_gene: .
j_gene: TRBJ1-3
len: 9

CDR3aa: AKSYSASPNTEAF
v_gene: TRBV6-5
d_gene: .
j_gene: TRBJ1-1
len: 13

CDR3aa: ASNYSILESGTGELF
v_gene: TRBV6-2/TRBV6-3
d_gene: .
j_gene: TRBJ2-2
len: 15

CDR3aa: ASSFGTGPNTGELF
v_gene: TRBV5-5
d_gene: .
j_gene: TRBJ2-2
len: 14

CDR3aa: ANSQVAGPYTQY
v_gene: TRBV4-1
d_gene: .
j_gene: TRBJ2-3
len: 12

CDR3aa: IAEVPGQGNEQF
v_gene: TRBV20-1
d_gene: TRBD1
j_gene: TRBJ2-1
len: 12

CDR3aa: ASTLSSGYNGYT
v_gene: TRBV5-4
d_gene: .
j_gene: TRBJ1-2
len: 12

CDR3aa: SAQTSRRHSRSF
v_gene: TRBV29-1
d_gene: .
j_gene: TRBJ1-1
len: 12

CDR3aa: ASSLDRGGEVRY
v_gene: TRBV11-2
d_gene: .
j_gene: TRBJ2-5
len: 12

CDR3aa: DSSFANSWNTEAF
v_gene: TRBV11-2
d_gene: .
j_gene: TRBJ1-1
len: 13

CDR3aa: AIRNPGLAGGVGEQF
v_gene: TRBV6-6
d_gene: TRBD2
j_gene: TRBJ2-1
len: 15

CDR3aa: ASRTGFGANVLT
v_gene: TRBV6-2/TRBV6-3
d_gene: TRBD1
j_gene: TRBJ2-6
len: 12

CDR3aa: ASSSDRSNSPLH
v_gene: TRBV28
d_gene: TRBD1
j_gene: TRBJ1-6
len: 12

CDR3aa: ANSWEREAF
v_gene: TRBV28
d_gene: .
j_gene: TRBJ1-1
len: 9

CDR3aa: SVLQAGAYGYI
v_gene: TRBV29-1
d_gene: .
j_gene: TRBJ1-2
len: 11

CDR3aa: ASSQGGEETQY
v_gene: TRBV14
d_gene: .
j_gene: TRBJ2-5
len: 11

CDR3aa: ANIGQGRRTDTQY
v_gene: TRBV28
d_gene: TRBD1
j_gene: TRBJ2-3
len: 13

CDR3aa: TGKGSYNEQF
v_gene: TRBV29-1
d_gene: .
j_gene: TRBJ2-1
len: 10

CDR3aa: DSSPVGWDHYEQY
v_gene: TRBV6-5
d_gene: .
j_gene: TRBJ2-7
len: 13

CDR3aa: ASRPDGYSNQPQH
v_gene: TRBV19
d_gene: .
j_gene: TRBJ1-5
len: 13

CDR3aa: ASRPGGTSGYNSYDEKF
v_gene: TRBV6-2/TRBV6-3
d_gene: TRBD2
j_gene: TRBJ2-1
len: 17

CDR3aa: ANSRTLAGEGDEQF
v_gene: TRBV4-1
d_gene: TRBD2
j_gene: .
len: 14

CDR3aa: ASSTNPSREIQY
v_gene: TRBV6-2/TRBV6-3
d_gene: .
j_gene: TRBJ2-5
len: 12

CDR3aa: ASTSALAVGVQTNSYNEQF
v_gene: TRBV7-9
d_gene: TRBD2
j_gene: TRBJ2-1
len: 19

CDR3aa: ASNGAGFNENLF
v_gene: TRBV30
d_gene: .
j_gene: TRBJ1-4
len: 12

CDR3aa: PSSDVAAGTDTQY
v_gene: TRBV10-1
d_gene: .
j_gene: TRBJ2-3
len: 13

CDR3aa: ASSQVSFWAGSVTGSCF
v_gene: TRBV4-1
d_gene: .
j_gene: TRBJ2-2
len: 17

CDR3aa: ASSLWAGDTGELF
v_gene: TRBV11-2
d_gene: TRBD2
j_gene: TRBJ2-2
len: 13

CDR3aa: AISARPSTSVIVVETQY
v_gene: TRBV10-3
d_gene: TRBD2
j_gene: TRBJ2-5
len: 17

CDR3aa: ASSLEFVSVDNEQL
v_gene: TRBV7-8
d_gene: .
j_gene: TRBJ2-1
len: 14

CDR3aa: ASSLYESEQY
v_gene: TRBV11-2
d_gene: .
j_gene: TRBJ2-7
len: 10

CDR3aa: ASSFRRGSLQETHY
v_gene: TRBV28
d_gene: .
j_gene: TRBJ2-5
len: 14

CDR3aa: ASLTGTGYDEQY
v_gene: TRBV10-2
d_gene: TRBD1
j_gene: TRBJ2-7
len: 12

CDR3aa: ASRPEGTSGYSSYNEQF
v_gene: TRBV6-2/TRBV6-3
d_gene: TRBD2
j_gene: TRBJ2-1
len: 17

CDR3aa: ASNNRDSPVH
v_gene: TRBV7-9
d_gene: .
j_gene: TRBJ1-6
len: 10

CDR3aa: VIRTSYRSYNEQF
v_gene: TRBV10-3
d_gene: .
j_gene: TRBJ2-1
len: 13

CDR3aa: ASSPQHGIAWELF
v_gene: TRBV12-3/TRBV12-4
d_gene: .
j_gene: TRBJ2-2
len: 13

CDR3aa: ASKIGTAEAF
v_gene: TRBV6-5
d_gene: TRBD1
j_gene: TRBJ1-1
len: 10

CDR3aa: SAQGWEPQH
v_gene: TRBV20-1
d_gene: .
j_gene: TRBJ1-5
len: 9

CDR3aa: ASSYTIGGTRASNQPQH
v_gene: TRBV6-2/TRBV6-3
d_gene: .
j_gene: TRBJ1-5
len: 17

CDR3aa: ASSPRVLNNEAF
v_gene: TRBV11-3
d_gene: .
j_gene: TRBJ1-1
len: 12

CDR3aa: ASNYSPGQGDTETF
v_gene: TRBV6-6
d_gene: TRBD1
j_gene: TRBJ1-1
len: 14

CDR3aa: ASSLGRTELAYEQY
v_gene: TRBV5-1
d_gene: .
j_gene: TRBJ2-7
len: 14

CDR3aa: SATRGEFSYSEQI
v_gene: TRBV20-1
d_gene: TRBD2
j_gene: TRBJ2-1
len: 13

CDR3aa: ASSFAGTTDTHY
v_gene: TRBV28
d_gene: .
j_gene: TRBJ2-3
len: 12

CDR3aa: AWGGTGFGYGYT
v_gene: TRBV30
d_gene: TRBD1
j_gene: TRBJ1-2
len: 12

CDR3aa: VSGLTADGQPQH
v_gene: TRBV12-5
d_gene: .
j_gene: TRBJ1-5
len: 12

CDR3aa: ASRAGIGASGEQY
v_gene: TRBV6-5
d_gene: .
j_gene: TRBJ2-7
len: 13

CDR3aa: ASSQVAGPDTQF
v_gene: TRBV4-1
d_gene: .
j_gene: TRBJ2-3
len: 12

CDR3aa: VSSYVTGNTGEMF
v_gene: TRBV6-5
d_gene: TRBD1
j_gene: TRBJ2-2
len: 13

CDR3aa: ASSSGPPGYT
v_gene: TRBV7-9
d_gene: .
j_gene: TRBJ1-2
len: 10

CDR3aa: ASTTTRTATDTQY
v_gene: TRBV6-2/TRBV6-3
d_gene: .
j_gene: TRBJ2-3
len: 13